This T cell receptor (beta chain) derives from a study of OX40 agonist ivuxolimab in advanced cancers. Whole-study context: Three patients showed partial responses: one hepatocellular carcinoma and two cutaneous melanoma cases.

Clones were sequenced by immunoSEQ multiplex PCR, and TCRdb holds only the in-frame ones, with some missing. The sample has around 11,000 clones, 77% seen once. The germline V and J ends were trimmed by 0 bases and 2 bases, with 11 bases remaining between them. Germline CDR1 is MGHRA and CDR2 is YSYEKL. The CDR3 is made up of 16 amino acids. Sequences were derived from CD4+ or CD8+ T cells sorted from blood, sampled in a trial of the OX40 agonist ivuxolimab. This TCR was sampled from an adult with an advanced solid tumor such as melanoma, head and neck, liver or kidney cancer. The rearrangement joins TRBV4-1 to TRBJ2-1; D unclear. CDR3 DNA sequence: TGCGCCAGCAGCCAAGACGATGGGGAAACCTACAATGAGCAGTTCTTC. Its protein is CASSQDDGETYNEQFF.